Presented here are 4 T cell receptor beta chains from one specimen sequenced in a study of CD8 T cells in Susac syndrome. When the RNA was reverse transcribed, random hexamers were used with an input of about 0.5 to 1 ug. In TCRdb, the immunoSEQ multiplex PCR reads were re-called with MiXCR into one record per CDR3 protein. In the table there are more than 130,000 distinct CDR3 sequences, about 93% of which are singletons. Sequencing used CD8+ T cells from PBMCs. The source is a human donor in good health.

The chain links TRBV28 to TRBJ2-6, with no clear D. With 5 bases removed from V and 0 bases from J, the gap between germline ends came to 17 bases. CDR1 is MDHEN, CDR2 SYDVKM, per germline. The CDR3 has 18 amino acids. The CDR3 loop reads CASSRATTGSSGANVLTF. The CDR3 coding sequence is TGTGCCAGCAGTCGGGCCACAACCGGCTCCTCTGGGGCCAACGTCCTGACTTTC.

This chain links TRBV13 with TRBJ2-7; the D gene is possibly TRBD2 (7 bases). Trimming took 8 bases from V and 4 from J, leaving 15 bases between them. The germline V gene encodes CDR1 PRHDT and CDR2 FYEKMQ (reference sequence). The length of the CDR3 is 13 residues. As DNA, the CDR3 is TGTGCCAGCTCCGAGGGGGGGGCTTACGAGCAGTACTTC. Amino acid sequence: CASSEGGAYEQYF.

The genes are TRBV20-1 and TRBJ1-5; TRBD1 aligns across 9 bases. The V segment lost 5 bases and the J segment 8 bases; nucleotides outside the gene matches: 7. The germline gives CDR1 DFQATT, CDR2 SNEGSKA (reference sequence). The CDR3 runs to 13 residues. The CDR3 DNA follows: TGCAGTGCTTCCACAGGGGGCAGGGAGCCCCAGCATTTT. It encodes CSASTGGREPQHF.

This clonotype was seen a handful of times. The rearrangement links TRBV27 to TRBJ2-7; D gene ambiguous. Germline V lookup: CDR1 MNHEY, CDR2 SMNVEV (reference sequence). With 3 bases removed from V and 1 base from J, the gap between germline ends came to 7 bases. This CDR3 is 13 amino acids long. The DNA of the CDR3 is TGTGCCAGCAGTTTGGGCCGGTCCTACGAGCAGTACTTC. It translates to CASSLGRSYEQYF.